This entry is about one T cell receptor (beta chain). Its antigen remains unidentified. The CDR3 covers 18 residues. The data originate from a study of PD-1 blockade in mismatch repair-deficient tumors. Points from the study as a whole: Rapid post-treatment expansion, then contraction, generally preceding radiologic response, marked tumor-resident clones.

Here immunoSEQ multiplex PCR was the method, and the copy in TCRdb shows in-frame clones only, minus some. The data show approximately 79,000 clones, roughly 80% seen once. The clonotype was recovered from an adult with mismatch repair-deficient cancer. The sequencing used peripheral blood, collected 44 weeks after starting pembrolizumab. The gene calls are TRBV21-1 and TRBJ2-5; the table gives TRBD2 as D, unverified against the DNA. TRBV21-1 is marked as a pseudogene. CDR3 DNA: TGTGCCAGCAGCAAAGGCGGGGCGAGAGTGGGTGGCCAAGAGACCCAGTACTTC. Translating gives CASSKGGARVGGQETQYF.